Listed below are T cell receptor beta chains from one sample, sequenced in a study of T cell responses to AZD1222 COVID-19 vaccine. Libraries were prepared by immunoSEQ multiplex PCR; TCRdb keeps only in-frame clonotypes and omits some of them. The sample lists about 150,000 clones; roughly nine tenths were seen once. Sequencing used peripheral blood, obtained 28 days after the second AZD1222 dose. Source of these receptors: an adult who received the AZD1222 COVID-19 vaccine. The CDR3 runs from the conserved cysteine through the conserved F or W. D genes are given only for firm matches. The listing skips clone size in some rows; elsewhere it reads once, few, many or a size class.

>TRBV11-3|TRBJ2-7|NA|NA
CASSPEAGPSYEQYF
TGTGCCAGCAGCCCTGAGGCAGGCCCCTCCTACGAGCAGTACTTC
>TRBV6-5|TRBJ1-4|TRBD1|NA
CASRGQGHEKLFF
TGTGCCAGCCGAGGACAGGGACATGAAAAACTGTTTTTT
>TRBV7-8|TRBJ1-1|NA|NA
CASSLGHSNTEAFF
TGTGCCAGCAGCTTGGGGCACTCGAACACTGAAGCTTTCTTT
>TRBV9|TRBJ1-6|TRBD1|few
CASSVETGGAFGSENSPLHF
TGTGCCAGCAGCGTAGAGACAGGGGGCGCTTTCGGTTCGGAAAATTCACCCCTCCACTTT
>TRBV15|TRBJ2-2|TRBD2|NA
CATSRASSGRGTGELFF
TGTGCCACCAGCAGAGCATCTAGCGGGAGGGGGACCGGGGAGCTGTTTTTT
>TRBV7-9|TRBJ1-2|NA|NA
CASSFSSGSSIDGTF
TGTGCCAGCAGCTTTTCTTCCGGGTCCTCTATAGATGGTACCTTC
>TRBV7-3|TRBJ1-5|NA|NA
CASSLTRRIPGPKGFSNQPQHF
TGTGCCAGCAGCTTAACGCGAAGAATACCGGGGCCTAAGGGTTTTAGCAATCAGCCCCAGCATTTT
>TRBV10-3|TRBJ2-3|NA|once
CAISHSGSVGDTQYF
TGTGCCATCAGTCATAGCGGTAGCGTAGGAGATACGCAGTATTTT
>TRBV24-1|TRBJ2-7|NA|NA
CATSDLPGSSYEQYF
TGTGCCACCAGTGATTTGCCAGGGAGCAGCTACGAGCAGTACTTC
>TRBV19|TRBJ1-2|NA|NA
CASSIRRAIYGYTF
TGTGCCAGTAGTATTAGAAGGGCAATCTATGGCTACACCTTC
>TRBV12-5|TRBJ1-1|NA|NA
CASGLSGGEEAFF
TGTGCTAGTGGTTTGAGCGGGGGTGAGGAAGCTTTCTTT
>TRBV10-2|TRBJ2-5|TRBD1|NA
CASGRTGGSETQYF
TGCGCCAGCGGTCGTACAGGGGGTTCAGAGACCCAGTACTTC
>TRBV2|TRBJ1-5|TRBD1|once
CAGGDSYQPQHF
TGTGCCGGCGGGGACAGCTATCAGCCCCAGCATTTT
>TRBV9|TRBJ2-7|TRBD2|NA
CASSTSSGTSYEQYF
TGTGCCAGCAGCACCTCTAGCGGTACCTCCTACGAGCAGTACTTC
>TRBV19|TRBJ1-5|TRBD1|NA
CASSNRQGASNQPQHF
TGTGCCAGTAGTAACCGACAGGGGGCTAGCAATCAGCCCCAGCATTTT
>TRBV19|TRBJ2-3|TRBD2|NA
CASRASGARTDTQYF
TGTGCCAGTAGGGCTAGCGGGGCTCGCACAGATACGCAGTATTTT
>TRBV27|TRBJ2-1|TRBD2|NA
CASSSQGRMREVWNEQFF
TGTGCCAGCAGTTCGCAGGGGAGAATGCGGGAGGTTTGGAATGAGCAGTTCTTC
>TRBV9|TRBJ2-2|NA|NA
CASAMEGGELFF
TGTGCCAGCGCTATGGAGGGCGGGGAGCTGTTTTTT
>TRBV18|TRBJ2-7|NA|NA
CASSPSRDPYEQYF
TGTGCCAGCTCACCTAGCAGGGACCCCTACGAGCAGTACTTC
>TRBV6-4|TRBJ1-4|NA|NA
CASSDSAGINEKLFF
TGTGCCAGCAGTGATAGCGCCGGAATTAATGAAAAACTGTTTTTT
>TRBV7-3|TRBJ2-1|NA|NA
CASSLGGSGSYNEQFF
TGTGCCAGCAGCTTAGGAGGGTCGGGCTCCTACAATGAGCAGTTCTTC
>TRBV6-1|TRBJ2-7|NA|NA
CASSERQGQYSYEQYF
TGTGCCAGCAGTGAACGGCAGGGGCAATACTCCTACGAGCAGTACTTC
>TRBV10-2|TRBJ2-1|NA|NA
CASSHNNEQFF
TGCGCCAGCAGCCACAACAATGAGCAGTTCTTC
>TRBV3-1/TRBV3-2|TRBJ1-2|NA|NA
CASSQTGSGFGYTF
TGTGCCAGCAGCCAAACGGGATCTGGGTTCGGCTACACCTTC
>TRBV10-3|TRBJ1-5|NA|NA
CAISEWGVGQPQHF
TGTGCCATCAGTGAATGGGGGGTCGGTCAGCCCCAGCATTTT
>TRBV5-1|TRBJ1-2|NA|NA
CASSLDLPGKTYTF
TGCGCCAGCAGCTTGGATCTGCCGGGGAAAACCTACACCTTC
>TRBV11-2|TRBJ2-2|NA|NA
CASSLGRGRRTGELFF
TGTGCCAGCAGCTTGGGACGGGGTAGGAGAACCGGGGAGCTGTTTTTT
>TRBV5-6|TRBJ2-5|NA|NA
CASSLVVLAETQYF
TGTGCCAGCAGCTTGGTGGTACTTGCAGAGACCCAGTACTTC
>TRBV27|TRBJ2-5|TRBD1|NA
CASSLRGQRETQYF
TGTGCCAGCAGTTTAAGGGGACAGAGAGAGACCCAGTACTTC
>TRBV27|TRBJ2-3|TRBD1|NA
CASSLSSLPGGIADTQYF
TGTGCCAGCAGTTTATCATCCCTCCCAGGGGGTATCGCAGATACGCAGTATTTT
>TRBV24-1|TRBJ1-2|TRBD1|NA
CATSDPGAGGGYGYTF
TGTGCCACCAGTGACCCTGGGGCAGGGGGCGGCTATGGCTACACCTTC
>TRBV14|TRBJ2-5|NA|NA
CASSDSSKGGTQYF
TGTGCCAGCAGTGACTCGTCGAAAGGGGGGACCCAGTACTTC
>TRBV7-3|TRBJ2-3|TRBD2|NA
CASSFMGGTTDTQYF
TGTGCCAGCAGCTTTATGGGGGGGACCACAGATACGCAGTATTTT
>TRBV12-3/TRBV12-4|TRBJ2-4|NA|once
CASTRLAKNIQYF
TGTGCCAGCACCCGGTTAGCCAAAAACATTCAGTACTTC
>TRBV27|TRBJ2-5|TRBD2|NA
CASSLSPLLGAGGLETQYF
TGTGCCAGCAGTTTATCCCCTCTTCTCGGAGCGGGAGGTCTGGAGACCCAGTACTTC
>TRBV4-3|TRBJ1-2|NA|NA
CASSQESRDYGYTF
TGCGCCAGCAGCCAAGAAAGCAGGGACTATGGCTACACCTTC
>TRBV6-2/TRBV6-3|TRBJ1-6|TRBD1|NA
CASSPWGTGGYSPLHF
TGTGCCAGCAGCCCCTGGGGGACAGGGGGCTATTCACCCCTCCACTTT
>TRBV5-1|TRBJ2-7|TRBD1|NA
CASGTGDNYEQYF
TGCGCCAGCGGGACAGGGGATAACTACGAGCAGTACTTC
>TRBV24-1|TRBJ1-1|NA|NA
CATSDFAGTEAFF
TGTGCCACCAGTGATTTTGCAGGGACTGAAGCTTTCTTT
>TRBV5-6|TRBJ1-1|NA|NA
CASSLLGLNTEAFF
TGTGCCAGCAGCTTGCTGGGGTTGAACACTGAAGCTTTCTTT
>TRBV5-1|TRBJ2-5|NA|NA
CASSLMSGQETQYF
TGCGCCAGCAGCTTGATGAGCGGACAAGAGACCCAGTACTTC
>TRBV27|TRBJ2-1|NA|NA
CASSPSARYDNEQFF
TGTGCCAGCAGTCCGTCGGCTAGATATGACAATGAGCAGTTCTTC
>TRBV10-2|TRBJ1-1|NA|NA
CASSEDRALGTEAFF
TGCGCCAGCAGTGAGGACCGGGCCCTAGGAACTGAAGCTTTCTTT
>TRBV27|TRBJ2-6|NA|NA
CASSLSPDSSGANVLTF
TGTGCCAGCAGTTTATCGCCGGACAGTTCGGGGGCCAACGTCCTGACTTTC
>TRBV5-1|TRBJ2-3|NA|NA
CASSLDDKTSDTQYF
TGCGCCAGCAGCTTGGACGATAAGACATCAGATACGCAGTATTTT
>TRBV10-3|TRBJ1-4|NA|NA
CAISGTANEKLFF
TGTGCCATCAGTGGGACGGCTAATGAAAAACTGTTTTTT
>TRBV5-1|TRBJ2-5|TRBD2|few
CASSPVAGVEETQYF
TGCGCCAGCAGCCCGGTTGCGGGAGTGGAAGAGACCCAGTACTTC
>TRBV24-1|TRBJ2-3|TRBD1|NA
CATSDPGQGIWTDTQYF
TGTGCCACCAGTGATCCAGGACAGGGCATATGGACAGATACGCAGTATTTT